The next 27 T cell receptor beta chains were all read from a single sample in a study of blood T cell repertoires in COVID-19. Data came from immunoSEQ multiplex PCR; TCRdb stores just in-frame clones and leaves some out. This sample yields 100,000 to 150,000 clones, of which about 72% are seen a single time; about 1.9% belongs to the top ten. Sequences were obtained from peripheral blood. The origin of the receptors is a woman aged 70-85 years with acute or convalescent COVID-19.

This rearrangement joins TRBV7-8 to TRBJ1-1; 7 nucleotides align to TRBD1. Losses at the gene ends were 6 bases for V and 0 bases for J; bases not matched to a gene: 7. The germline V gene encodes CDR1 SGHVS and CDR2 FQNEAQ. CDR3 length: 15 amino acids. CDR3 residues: CASRLEGQMNTEAFF. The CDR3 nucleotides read TGTGCCAGCAGGCTAGAGGGACAGATGAACACTGAAGCTTTCTTT.

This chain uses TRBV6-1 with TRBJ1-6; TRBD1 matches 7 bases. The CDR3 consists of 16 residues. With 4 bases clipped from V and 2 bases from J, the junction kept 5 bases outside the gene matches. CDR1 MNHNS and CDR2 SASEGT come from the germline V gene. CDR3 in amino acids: CASSARTGAYNSPLHF. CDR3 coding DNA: TGTGCCAGCAGTGCGCGGACAGGAGCCTATAATTCACCCCTCCACTTT.

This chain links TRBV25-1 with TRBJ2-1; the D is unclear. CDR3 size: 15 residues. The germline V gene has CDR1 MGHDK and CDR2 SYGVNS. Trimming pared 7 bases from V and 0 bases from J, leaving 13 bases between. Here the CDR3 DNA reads TGTGCCAGCACCCGAGGTGGTAGCTCCTACAATGAGCAGTTCTTC. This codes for CASTRGGSSYNEQFF.

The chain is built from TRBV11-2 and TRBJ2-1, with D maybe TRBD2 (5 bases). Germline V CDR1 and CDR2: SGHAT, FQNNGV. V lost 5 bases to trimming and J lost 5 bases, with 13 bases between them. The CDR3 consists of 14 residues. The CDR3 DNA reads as TGTGCCAGCAGCCCGGGATTTCACAACAATGAGCAGTTCTTC. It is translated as CASSPGFHNNEQFF.

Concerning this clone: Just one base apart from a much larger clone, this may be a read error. As DNA, the CDR3 is TGTGCCAGCAGCCAAGATCACGGTCAGCCCCAGCATTTT. It specifies CASSQDHGQPQHF. The rearrangement joins TRBV3-1 (or the pseudogene TRBV3-2) to TRBJ1-5; D unresolved. Germline-derived CDR1 and CDR2 are LGHDT and YNNKEL (reference sequence). Trimming took off 0 bases at V and 6 bases at J, with 6 bases between the two ends. CDR3 length equals 13 residues.

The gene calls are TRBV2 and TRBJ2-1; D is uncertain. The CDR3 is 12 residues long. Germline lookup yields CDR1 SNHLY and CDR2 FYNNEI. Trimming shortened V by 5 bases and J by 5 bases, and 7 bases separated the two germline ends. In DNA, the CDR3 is TGTGCCAGCAGTTACACAGACAATGAGCAGTTCTTC. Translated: CASSYTDNEQFF.

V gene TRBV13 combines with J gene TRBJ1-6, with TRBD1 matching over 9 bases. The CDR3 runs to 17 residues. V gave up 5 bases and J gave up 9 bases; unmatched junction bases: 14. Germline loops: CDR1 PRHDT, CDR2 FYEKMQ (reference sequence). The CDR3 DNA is TGTGCCAGCAGCGCGACCCCCACACAGGGGGCAGGTTCACCCCTCCACTTT. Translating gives CASSATPTQGAGSPLHF.

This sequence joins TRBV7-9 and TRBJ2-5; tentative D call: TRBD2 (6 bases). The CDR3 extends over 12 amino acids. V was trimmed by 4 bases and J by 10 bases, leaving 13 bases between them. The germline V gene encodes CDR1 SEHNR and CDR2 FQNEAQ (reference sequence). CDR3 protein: CASSYKGGSQYF. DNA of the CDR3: TGTGCCAGCAGCTATAAAGGAGGGAGCCAGTACTTC. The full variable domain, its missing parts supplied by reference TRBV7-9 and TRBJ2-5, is DTGVSQNPRHKITKRGQNVTFRCDPISEHNRLYWYRQTLGQGPEFLTYFQNEAQLEKSRLLSDRFSAERPKGSFSTLEIQRTEQGDSAMYLCASSYKGGSQYFGPGTRLLVL.

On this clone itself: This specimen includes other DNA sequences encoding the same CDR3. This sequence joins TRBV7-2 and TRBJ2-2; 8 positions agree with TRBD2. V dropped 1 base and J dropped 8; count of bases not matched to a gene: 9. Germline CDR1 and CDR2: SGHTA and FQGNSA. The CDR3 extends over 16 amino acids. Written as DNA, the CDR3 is TGTGCCAGCAGCTTAGACCGGGGGGGTCCGGTGGGGGAGCTGTTTTTT. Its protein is CASSLDRGGPVGELFF.

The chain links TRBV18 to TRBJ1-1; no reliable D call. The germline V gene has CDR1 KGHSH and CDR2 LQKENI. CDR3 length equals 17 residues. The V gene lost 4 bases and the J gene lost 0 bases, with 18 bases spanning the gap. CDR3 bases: TGTGCCAGCTCACTACCACAATCAACAGCATTGAACACTGAAGCTTTCTTT. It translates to CASSLPQSTALNTEAFF.

CDR3 protein: CASSLDRHIQYF. In nucleotides, the CDR3 is TGTGCCAGCAGCCTGGACAGGCACATTCAGTACTTC. The chain uses TRBV5-6 and TRBJ2-4, with 7 bases aligning to TRBD1. J gave up 8 bases and V 4 bases, and 3 bases lay outside the gene matches. The CDR3 consists of 12 residues. Germline assignment: CDR1 SGHDT and CDR2 YYEEEE. Using reference TRBV5-6 and TRBJ2-4 for the parts outside the CDR3, the full variable domain is DAGVTQSPTHLIKTRGQQVTLRCSPKSGHDTVSWYQQALGQGPQFIFQYYEEEERQRGNFPDRFSGHQFPNYSSELNVNALLLGDSALYLCASSLDRHIQYFGAGTRLSVL.

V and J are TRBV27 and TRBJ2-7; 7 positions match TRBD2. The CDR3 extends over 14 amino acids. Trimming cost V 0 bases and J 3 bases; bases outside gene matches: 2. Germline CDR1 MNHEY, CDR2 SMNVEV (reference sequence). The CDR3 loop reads CASSLSGLRYEQYF. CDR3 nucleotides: TGTGCCAGCAGTTTATCGGGACTACGCTACGAGCAGTACTTC.

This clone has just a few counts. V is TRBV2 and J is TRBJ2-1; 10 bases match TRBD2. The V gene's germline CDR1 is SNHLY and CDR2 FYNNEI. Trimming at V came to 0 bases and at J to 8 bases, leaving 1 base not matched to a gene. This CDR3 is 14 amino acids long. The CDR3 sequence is CASSEATSGDEQFF. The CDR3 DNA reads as TGTGCCAGCAGTGAAGCAACTAGCGGGGATGAGCAGTTCTTC.

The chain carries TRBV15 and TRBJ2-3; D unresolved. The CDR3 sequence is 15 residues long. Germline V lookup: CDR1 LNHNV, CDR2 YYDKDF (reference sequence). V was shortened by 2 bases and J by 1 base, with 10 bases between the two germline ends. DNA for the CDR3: TGTGCCACCAGCAGATCCCGAAGCGGCACAGATACGCAGTATTTT. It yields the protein CATSRSRSGTDTQYF.

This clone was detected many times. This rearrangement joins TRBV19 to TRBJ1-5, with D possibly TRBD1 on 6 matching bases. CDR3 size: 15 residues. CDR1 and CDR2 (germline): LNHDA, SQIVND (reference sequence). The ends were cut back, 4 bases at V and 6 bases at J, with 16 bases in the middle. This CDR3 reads CASSTPGARGQPQHF. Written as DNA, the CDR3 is TGTGCCAGTAGTACCCCAGGGGCGCGCGGTCAGCCCCAGCATTTT.

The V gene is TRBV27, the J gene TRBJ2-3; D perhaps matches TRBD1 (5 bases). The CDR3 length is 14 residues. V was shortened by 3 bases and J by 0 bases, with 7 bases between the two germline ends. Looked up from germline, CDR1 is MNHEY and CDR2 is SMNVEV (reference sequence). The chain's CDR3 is CASSLGLSTDTQYF. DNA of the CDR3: TGTGCCAGCAGTTTGGGGCTAAGCACAGATACGCAGTATTTT.

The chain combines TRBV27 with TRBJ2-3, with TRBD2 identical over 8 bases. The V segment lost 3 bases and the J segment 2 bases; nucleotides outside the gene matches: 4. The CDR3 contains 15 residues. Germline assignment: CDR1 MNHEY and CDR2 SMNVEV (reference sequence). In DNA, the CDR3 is TGTGCCAGCAGTTTGCAGCGGGAGCACACAGATACGCAGTATTTT. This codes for CASSLQREHTDTQYF.

The CDR3 sequence: CASSIYGASTDTQYF. DNA for the CDR3: TGTGCCAGTAGTATCTACGGTGCTAGCACAGATACGCAGTATTTT. The chain employs TRBV19 and TRBJ2-3; D unresolved. V lost 3 bases and J lost 0, with 10 bases in between. CDR1 is LNHDA, CDR2 SQIVND, per germline (reference sequence). This CDR3 spans 15 amino acids.

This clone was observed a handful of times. The CDR3 spells CASSVDRTGANYGYTF. CDR3 sequence (DNA): TGTGCCAGCAGCGTAGATCGGACAGGGGCGAACTATGGCTACACCTTC. The J gene is TRBJ1-2, the V gene TRBV9, with TRBD1 identical over 9 bases. Germline lookup yields CDR1 SGDLS and CDR2 YYNGEE. The CDR3 loop spans 16 amino acids. The V and J ends lost 0 bases and 2 bases, in that order; junction bases with no gene match: 5.

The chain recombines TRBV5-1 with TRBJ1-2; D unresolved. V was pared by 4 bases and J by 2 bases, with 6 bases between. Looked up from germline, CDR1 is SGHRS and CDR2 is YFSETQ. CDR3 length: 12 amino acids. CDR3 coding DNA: TGCGCCAGCAGCCAGGAAAACTATGGCTACACCTTC. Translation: CASSQENYGYTF.

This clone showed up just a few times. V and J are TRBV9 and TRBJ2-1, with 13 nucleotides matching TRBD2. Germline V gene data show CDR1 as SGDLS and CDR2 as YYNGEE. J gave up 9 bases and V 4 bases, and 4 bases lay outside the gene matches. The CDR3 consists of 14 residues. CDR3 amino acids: CASSRTSGSGEQFF. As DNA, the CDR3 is TGTGCCAGCAGCAGGACTAGCGGGAGCGGTGAGCAGTTCTTC.

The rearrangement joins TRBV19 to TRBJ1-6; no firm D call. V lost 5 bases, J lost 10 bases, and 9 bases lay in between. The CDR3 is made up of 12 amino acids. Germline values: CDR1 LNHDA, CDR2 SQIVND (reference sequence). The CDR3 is CASSVGDSPLHF. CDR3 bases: TGTGCCAGTAGTGTCGGAGACTCACCCCTCCACTTT.

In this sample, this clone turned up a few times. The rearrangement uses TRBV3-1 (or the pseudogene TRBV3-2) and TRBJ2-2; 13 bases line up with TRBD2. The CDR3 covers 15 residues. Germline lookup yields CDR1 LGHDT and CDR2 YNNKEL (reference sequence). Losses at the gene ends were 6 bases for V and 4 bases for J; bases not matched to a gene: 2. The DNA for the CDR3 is TGTGCCAGCAGACGACTAGCGGGGGGCACCGGGGAGCTGTTTTTT. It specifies CASRRLAGGTGELFF.

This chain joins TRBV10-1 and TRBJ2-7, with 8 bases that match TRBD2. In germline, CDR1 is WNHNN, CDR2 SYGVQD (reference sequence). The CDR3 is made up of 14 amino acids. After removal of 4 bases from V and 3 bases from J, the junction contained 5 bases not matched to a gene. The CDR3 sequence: CASSVSTSGYEQYF. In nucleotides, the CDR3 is TGCGCCAGCAGTGTATCAACTAGCGGCTACGAGCAGTACTTC.

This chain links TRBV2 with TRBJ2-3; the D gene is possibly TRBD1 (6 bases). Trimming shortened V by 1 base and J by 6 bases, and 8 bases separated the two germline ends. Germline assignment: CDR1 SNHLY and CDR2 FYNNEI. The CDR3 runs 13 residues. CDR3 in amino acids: CASSEVGADTQYF. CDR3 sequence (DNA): TGTGCCAGCAGTGAAGTGGGGGCCGATACGCAGTATTTT.

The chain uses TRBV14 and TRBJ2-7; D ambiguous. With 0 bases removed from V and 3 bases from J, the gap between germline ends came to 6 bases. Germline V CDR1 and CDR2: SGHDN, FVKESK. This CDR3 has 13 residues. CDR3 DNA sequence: TGTGCCAGCAGCCAAGATCTAGGCTACGAGCAGTACTTC. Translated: CASSQDLGYEQYF.

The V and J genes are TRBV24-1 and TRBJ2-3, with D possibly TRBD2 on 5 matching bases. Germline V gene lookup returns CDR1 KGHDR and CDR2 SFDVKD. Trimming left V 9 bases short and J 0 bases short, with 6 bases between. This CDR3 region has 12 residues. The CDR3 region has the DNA TGTGCCACCCGGGGTAGCACAGATACGCAGTATTTT. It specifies CATRGSTDTQYF.